The clone carrying this TCR beta chain appeared many times. Amplified TCR beta CDR3 regions came from RNA transcripts. The HTBI primer set was used in a first-round RT-PCR of the TCR CDR3. MiXCR was run by TCRdb on the multiplex PCR reads, yielding one entry per CDR3 protein. The sample includes 300,000 to 400,000 distinct CDR3 sequences, approximately 15% of them seen just once. The data originate from a study of T cells in Graves' hyperthyroidism and ophthalmopathy. The germline CDR1 and CDR2 sequences are MNHEY and SMNVEV (reference sequence). V dropped 6 bases and J dropped 4 bases, with 16 bases sitting between them. The CDR3 has 14 residues.

Sequenced: blood. The rearrangement joins TRBV27 to TRBJ2-7; D is uncertain. This clonotype originated in a woman aged 60-70 years with Graves' hyperthyroidism. CDR3 nucleotides: TGTGCCAGCAGAAAGCATATACAAGGGTACGAGCAGTACTTC. Encoded protein: CASRKHIQGYEQYF.